This T cell receptor beta chain was found in a study of control samples from healthy donors and cancer patients. The table came from immunoSEQ multiplex PCR; TCRdb's copy has only in-frame clones and leaves some out. Of more than 100,000 clones listed, roughly 90% are singletons. This CDR3 comprises 15 residues. Germline V gene lookup returns CDR1 SGDLS and CDR2 YYNGEE. The ends were cut back, 0 bases at V and 5 bases at J, with 11 bases in the middle. This sequence joins TRBV9 and TRBJ2-2; possible D gene TRBD2, 6 bases. This clonotype was obtained from a young woman in good health. The sequencing sample was made of blood. CDR3 nucleotides: TGTGCCAGCAGCGTAGACCTCGGGAGAACCGGGGAGCTGTTTTTT. Amino acid sequence: CASSVDLGRTGELFF.